This T cell receptor beta chain comes out of a study of blood T cell repertoires in COVID-19. Study-level information: Material from acute and convalescent COVID-19 was sourced from the United States, Italy and Spain.

Study members were between about 18 and 89 years old and lived in about two dozen US regions. Clinical history as reported by participants underpinned cohort assignment. The assay was immunoSEQ multiplex PCR, and TCRdb's table has in-frame clones only and misses some. Of 250,000 to 350,000 clones in the sample, 87% were seen once. The CDR3 length is 12 residues. V was pared by 5 bases and J by 8 bases, with 4 bases of the junction left unmatched. The germline gives CDR1 MNHEY, CDR2 SVGAGI. The sequence was obtained from a woman in her thirties who had recovered from COVID-19. This sequence joins TRBV6-5 and TRBJ1-2; the match to TRBD1 covers 8 bases. The specimen sequenced was PBMCs or T cells enriched from blood (not recorded which). The CDR3 nucleotides read TGTGCCAGCAGTCGACAGGGGTCGGGCTACACCTTC. It yields the protein CASSRQGSGYTF.